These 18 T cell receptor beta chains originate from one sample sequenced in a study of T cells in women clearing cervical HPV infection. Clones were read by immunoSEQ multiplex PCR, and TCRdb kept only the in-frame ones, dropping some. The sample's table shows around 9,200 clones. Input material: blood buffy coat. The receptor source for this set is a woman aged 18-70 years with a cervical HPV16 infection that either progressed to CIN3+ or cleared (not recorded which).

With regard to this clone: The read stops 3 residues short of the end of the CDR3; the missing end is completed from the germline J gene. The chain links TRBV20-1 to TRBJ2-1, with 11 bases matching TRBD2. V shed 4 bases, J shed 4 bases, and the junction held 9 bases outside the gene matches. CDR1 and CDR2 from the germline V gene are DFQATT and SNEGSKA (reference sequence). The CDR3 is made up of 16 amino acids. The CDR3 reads CSANRIAGGQYNEQFF. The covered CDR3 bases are TGCAGTGCTAACCGGATAGCGGGGGGGCAATACAATGAG.

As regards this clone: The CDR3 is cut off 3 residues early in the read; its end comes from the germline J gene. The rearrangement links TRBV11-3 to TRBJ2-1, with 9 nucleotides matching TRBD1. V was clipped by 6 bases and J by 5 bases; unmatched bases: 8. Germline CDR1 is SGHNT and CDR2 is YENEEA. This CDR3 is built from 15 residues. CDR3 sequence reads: CASSMNRGQDNEQFF. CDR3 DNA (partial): TGTGCCAGCAGTATGAACAGGGGGCAGGACAATGAG.

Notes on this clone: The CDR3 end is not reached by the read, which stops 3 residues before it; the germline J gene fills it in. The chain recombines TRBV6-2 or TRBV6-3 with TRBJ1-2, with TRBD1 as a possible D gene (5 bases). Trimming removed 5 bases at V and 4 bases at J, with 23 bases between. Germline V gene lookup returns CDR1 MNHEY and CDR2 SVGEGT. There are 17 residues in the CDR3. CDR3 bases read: TGTGCCAGCAGTCCCCCCCGAAGGGTAGGGACTAGCTATGGC. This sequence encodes CASSPPRRVGTSYG. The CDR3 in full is CASSPPRRVGTSYGYTF.

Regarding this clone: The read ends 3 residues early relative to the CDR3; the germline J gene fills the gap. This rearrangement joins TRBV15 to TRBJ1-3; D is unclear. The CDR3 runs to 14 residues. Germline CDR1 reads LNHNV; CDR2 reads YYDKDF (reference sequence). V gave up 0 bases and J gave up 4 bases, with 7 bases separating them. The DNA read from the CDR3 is TGTGCCACCAGCAGAGATCAGAAGGGAAACACC. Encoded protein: CATSRDQKGNT. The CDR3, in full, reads CATSRDQKGNTIYF.

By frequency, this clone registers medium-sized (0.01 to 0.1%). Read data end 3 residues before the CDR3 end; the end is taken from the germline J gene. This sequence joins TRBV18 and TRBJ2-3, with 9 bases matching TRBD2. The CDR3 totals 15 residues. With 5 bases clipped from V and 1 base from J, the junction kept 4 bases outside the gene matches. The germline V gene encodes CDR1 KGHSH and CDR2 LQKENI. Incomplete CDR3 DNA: TGTGCCAGCTCAACTCAGCGGGGGGGCACAGATACG. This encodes CASSTQRGGTDT. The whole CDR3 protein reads CASSTQRGGTDTQYF.

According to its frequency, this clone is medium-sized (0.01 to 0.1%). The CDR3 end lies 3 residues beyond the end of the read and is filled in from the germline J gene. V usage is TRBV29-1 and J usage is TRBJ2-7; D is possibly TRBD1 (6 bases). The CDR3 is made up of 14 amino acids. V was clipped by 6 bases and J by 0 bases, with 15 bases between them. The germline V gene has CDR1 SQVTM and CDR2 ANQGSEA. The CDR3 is CSVKDSLASYEQYF. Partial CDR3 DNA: TGCAGCGTCAAGGACAGCCTTGCCTCCTACGAG.

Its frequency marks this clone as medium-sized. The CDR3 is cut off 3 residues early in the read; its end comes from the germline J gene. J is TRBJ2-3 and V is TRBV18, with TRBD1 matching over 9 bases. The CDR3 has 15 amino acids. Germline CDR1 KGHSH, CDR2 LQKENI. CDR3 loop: CASSSGQGLGETQYF. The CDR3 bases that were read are TGTGCCAGCTCTTCCGGACAGGGGTTAGGGGAGACG. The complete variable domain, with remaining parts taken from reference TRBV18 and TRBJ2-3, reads NAGVMQNPRHLVRRRGQEARLRCSPMKGHSHVYWYRQLPEEGLKFMVYLQKENIIDESGMPKERFSAEFPKEGPSILRIQQVVRGDSAAYFCASSSGQGLGETQYFGPGTRLTVL.

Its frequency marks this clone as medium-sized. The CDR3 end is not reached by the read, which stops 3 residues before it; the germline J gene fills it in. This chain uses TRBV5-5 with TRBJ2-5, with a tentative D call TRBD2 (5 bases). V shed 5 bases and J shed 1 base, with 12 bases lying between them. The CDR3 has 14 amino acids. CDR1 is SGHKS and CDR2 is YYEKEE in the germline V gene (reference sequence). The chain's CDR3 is CASRLQLGQETQYF. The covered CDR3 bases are TGTGCCAGCAGATTACAACTAGGCCAAGAGACC.

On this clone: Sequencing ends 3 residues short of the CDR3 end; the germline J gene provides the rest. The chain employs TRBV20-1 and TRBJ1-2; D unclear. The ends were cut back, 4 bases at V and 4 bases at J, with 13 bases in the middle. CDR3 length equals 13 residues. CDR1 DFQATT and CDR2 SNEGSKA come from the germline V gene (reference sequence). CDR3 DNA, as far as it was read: TGCAGTGCTACAGGTGGCGCCGGCTATGGC. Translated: CSATGGAGYG. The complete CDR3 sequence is CSATGGAGYGYTF.

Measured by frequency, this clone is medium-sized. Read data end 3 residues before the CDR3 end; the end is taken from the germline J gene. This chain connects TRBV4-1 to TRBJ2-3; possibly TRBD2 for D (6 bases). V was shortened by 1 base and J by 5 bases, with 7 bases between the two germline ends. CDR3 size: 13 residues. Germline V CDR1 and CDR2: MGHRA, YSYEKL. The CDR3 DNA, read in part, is TGCGCCAGCAGCCAAGTGGAGGGAGATACG. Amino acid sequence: CASSQVEGDT. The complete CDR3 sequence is CASSQVEGDTQYF.

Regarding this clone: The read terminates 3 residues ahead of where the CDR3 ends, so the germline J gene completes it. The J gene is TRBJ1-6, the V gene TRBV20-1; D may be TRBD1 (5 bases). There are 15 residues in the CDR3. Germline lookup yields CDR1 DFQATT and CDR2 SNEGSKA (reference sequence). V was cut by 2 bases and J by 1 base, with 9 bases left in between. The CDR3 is CSARRAGSYNSPLHF. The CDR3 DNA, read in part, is TGCAGTGCTAGACGGGCAGGGTCCTATAATTCACCC.

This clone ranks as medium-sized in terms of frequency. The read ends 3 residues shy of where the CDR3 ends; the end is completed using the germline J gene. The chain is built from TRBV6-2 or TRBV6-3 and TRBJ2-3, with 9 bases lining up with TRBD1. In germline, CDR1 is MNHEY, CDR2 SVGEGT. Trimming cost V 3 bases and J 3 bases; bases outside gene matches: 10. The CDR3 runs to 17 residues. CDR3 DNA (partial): TGTGCCAGCAGTTATGGGACAGGGATTGGGCGAACAGATACG. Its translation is CASSYGTGIGRTDT. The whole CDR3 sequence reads CASSYGTGIGRTDTQYF.

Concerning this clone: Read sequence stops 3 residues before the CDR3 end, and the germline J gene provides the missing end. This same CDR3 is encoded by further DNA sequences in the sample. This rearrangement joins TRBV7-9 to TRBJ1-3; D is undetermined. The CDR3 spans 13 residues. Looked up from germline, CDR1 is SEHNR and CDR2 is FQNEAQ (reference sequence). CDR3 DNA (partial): TGTGCCAGCAGCTTAGCTGTTCCGCAGACA. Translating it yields CASSLAVPQT. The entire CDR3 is CASSLAVPQTIYF.

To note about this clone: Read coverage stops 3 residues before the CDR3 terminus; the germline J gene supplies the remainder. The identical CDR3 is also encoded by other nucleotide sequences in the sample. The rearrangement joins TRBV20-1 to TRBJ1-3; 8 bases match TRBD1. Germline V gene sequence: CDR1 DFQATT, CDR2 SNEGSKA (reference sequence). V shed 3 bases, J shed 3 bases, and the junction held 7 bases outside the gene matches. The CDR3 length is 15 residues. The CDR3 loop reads CSASPGTGGGNTIYF. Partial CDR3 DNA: TGCAGTGCTAGCCCCGGGACAGGTGGTGGAAACACC.

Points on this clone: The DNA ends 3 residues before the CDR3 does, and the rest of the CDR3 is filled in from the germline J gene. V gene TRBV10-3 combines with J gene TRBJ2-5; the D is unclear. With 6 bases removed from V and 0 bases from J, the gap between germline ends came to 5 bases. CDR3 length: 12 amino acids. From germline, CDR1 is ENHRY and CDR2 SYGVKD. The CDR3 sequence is CAISRDQETQYF. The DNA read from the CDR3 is TGTGCCATCAGCCGTGACCAAGAGACC.

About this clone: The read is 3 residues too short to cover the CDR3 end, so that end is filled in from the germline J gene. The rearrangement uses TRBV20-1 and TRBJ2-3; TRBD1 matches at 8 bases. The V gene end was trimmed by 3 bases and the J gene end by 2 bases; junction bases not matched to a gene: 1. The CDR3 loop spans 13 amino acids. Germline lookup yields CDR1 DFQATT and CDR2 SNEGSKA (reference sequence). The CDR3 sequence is CSARGQVTDTQYF. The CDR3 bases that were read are TGCAGTGCTAGGGGACAGGTCACAGATACG.

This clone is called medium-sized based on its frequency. The sequenced CDR3 bases are TGCAGTGCCCCAAGACAGGGGAGCACAGATACG. Protein product: CSAPRQGSTDT. The complete CDR3 sequence is CSAPRQGSTDTQYF. The chain has TRBV20-1 and TRBJ2-3; 8 nucleotides match TRBD1. The read is 3 residues too short to cover the CDR3 end, so that end is filled in from the germline J gene. Germline V gives CDR1 DFQATT, CDR2 SNEGSKA (reference sequence). Losses at the gene ends were 6 bases for V and 0 bases for J; bases not matched to a gene: 5. This CDR3 has 14 residues.

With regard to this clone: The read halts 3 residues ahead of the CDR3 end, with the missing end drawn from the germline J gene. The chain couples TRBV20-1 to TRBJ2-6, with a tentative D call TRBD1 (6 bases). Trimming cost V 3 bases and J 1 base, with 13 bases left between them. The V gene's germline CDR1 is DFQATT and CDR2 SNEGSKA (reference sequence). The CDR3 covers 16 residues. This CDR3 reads CSASGRGSSGANVLTF. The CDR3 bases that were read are TGCAGTGCTAGCGGCAGGGGATCGTCTGGGGCCAACGTC.